This passage covers 5 T cell receptor beta chains from one sample sequenced in a study of patients and donors after allogeneic stem cell transplantation. TCRdb itself ran the RT-PCR reads through MiXCR, one entry per CDR3 protein. The sample comprises about 200,000 distinct CDR3 sequences, 40% to 45% of which are singletons, and 33% rests with the top ten. Sample: blood, either unsorted or a sorted T cell fraction (not recorded which). All receptors come from a human donor who was either an allogeneic HSCT recipient or a stem cell or donor lymphocyte infusion donor (not recorded which). It is not recorded whose cells these are; they may come from a transplant donor.

The chain joins TRBV4-3 to TRBJ1-1; no reliable D call. This CDR3 has 14 amino acids. The germline V gene has CDR1 LGHNA and CDR2 YSLEER. Trimming left V 0 bases short and J 10 bases short, with 15 bases between. The CDR3 loop is CASSQDGPIDGAFF. CDR3 DNA: TGCGCCAGCAGCCAAGATGGGCCCATCGACGGAGCTTTCTTT.

The chain joins TRBV28 to TRBJ2-3; TRBD1 aligns across 9 bases. This CDR3 has 16 residues. CDR1 MDHEN and CDR2 SYDVKM come from the germline V gene. The V gene end was trimmed by 6 bases and the J gene end by 6 bases; junction bases not matched to a gene: 13. CDR3 bases: TGTGCCAGCAGCTCCCTGGGGACAGGGAATGAGGATACGCAGTATTTT. Translated: CASSSLGTGNEDTQYF. The full variable domain, in which reference TRBV28 and TRBJ2-3 provide the parts outside the CDR3, is DVKVTQSSRYLVKRTGEKVFLECVQDMDHENMFWYRQDPGLGLRLIYFSYDVKMKEKGDIPEGYSVSREKKERFSLILESASTNQTSMYLCASSSLGTGNEDTQYFGPGTRLTVL.

This clonotype was found many times. The chain joins TRBV25-1 to TRBJ2-5, with 10 bases that match TRBD2. Germline V gene lookup returns CDR1 MGHDK and CDR2 SYGVNS. V shed 5 bases and J 3 bases; nucleotides not matched to a gene: 6. The CDR3 sequence is 15 residues long. The DNA for the CDR3 is TGTGCCAGCAGTAGGCTAGCGGGAGTAGAAGAGACCCAGTACTTC. Encoded protein: CASSRLAGVEETQYF.

This clonotype has just a few counts. The chain uses TRBV7-8 and TRBJ1-5; D unresolved. Germline CDR1 and CDR2: SGHVS and FQNEAQ. The CDR3 extends over 14 amino acids. V was shortened by 3 bases and J by 5 bases, with 11 bases between the two germline ends. This CDR3 is CASSLVGYHQPQHF. CDR3 nucleotide sequence: TGTGCCAGCAGCTTGGTAGGGTATCATCAGCCCCAGCATTTT. The full variable domain, in which reference TRBV7-8 and TRBJ1-5 provide the parts outside the CDR3, is GAGVSQSPRYKVAKRGQDVALRCDPISGHVSLFWYQQALGQGPEFLTYFQNEAQLDKSGLPSDRFFAERPEGSVSTLKIQRTQQEDSAVYLCASSLVGYHQPQHFGDGTRLSIL.

This clonotype occurred a few times. The chain couples TRBV11-3 to TRBJ2-3; 13 bases align to TRBD2. This CDR3 is built from 17 residues. The V gene's germline CDR1 is SGHNT and CDR2 YENEEA. Losses at the gene ends were 4 bases for V and 0 bases for J; bases not matched to a gene: 4. CDR3 bases: TGTGCCAGCAGCTCTGGACTAGCGGGAGCTAGCACAGATACGCAGTATTTT. Translated, it gives CASSSGLAGASTDTQYF. The full variable domain, rest sourced from reference TRBV11-3 and TRBJ2-3, is EAGVVQSPRYKIIEKKQPVAFWCNPISGHNTLYWYLQNLGQGPELLIRYENEEAVDDSQLPKDRFSAERLKGVDSTLKIQPAELGDSAVYLCASSSGLAGASTDTQYFGPGTRLTVL.